This T cell receptor beta chain originates from a study of early T cells in non-severe SARS-CoV-2 infection. General observations from the study: CD4 and private specificities were missed by VDJdb matching, which favored anti-spike CD8 responses.

TCRdb reanalysed the 5' RACE reads using MiXCR and keeps one entry per CDR3 protein. The data contain 85,000 to 95,000 distinct CDR3 sequences, about 14% of them seen just once; the ten biggest clones take up 0.5% to 0.75%. There are a few counts of this clonotype. Its antigen remains unknown. Per germline, CDR1 KGHSH and CDR2 LQKENI. With V trimmed by 0 bases and J by 2 bases, 3 bases remained unmatched. CDR3 size: 15 residues. Material: whole blood. This clonotype was obtained from an adult who was a healthcare worker with PCR-confirmed SARS-CoV-2 infection or an uninfected control (not recorded which). This chain connects TRBV18 to TRBJ2-5, with 7 bases aligning to TRBD2. The CDR3 region is CASSPPGLVQETQYF. The CDR3 nucleotides read TGTGCCAGCTCACCACCTGGACTAGTACAAGAGACCCAGTACTTC. Full variable domain (outside the CDR3, taken from reference TRBV18 and TRBJ2-5): NAGVMQNPRHLVRRRGQEARLRCSPMKGHSHVYWYRQLPEEGLKFMVYLQKENIIDESGMPKERFSAEFPKEGPSILRIQQVVRGDSAAYFCASSPPGLVQETQYFGPGTRLLVL.